The sequence of this T cell receptor beta chain was determined in a study of T cell responses to AZD1222 COVID-19 vaccine. With regard to this clone: Its antigen is still unknown.

V gave up 2 bases and J gave up 2 bases; unmatched junction bases: 3. The CDR3 spans 15 residues. Germline CDR1 and CDR2: KGHSH and LQKENI. Profiled with immunoSEQ multiplex PCR; TCRdb holds only in-frame clones, not every one. This table has about 110,000 clones, around 90% appearing once. The study, taken as a whole, reports: Vaccine-associated CD4 TCRs spanned spike, dominant at 160-218 and 743-854. It was only after the peak T cell response that any repertoires were sampled. Per reports, nearly half of all spike-specific TCRs target regions that are unmutated in variants.

The sample was peripheral blood, taken on day 0 of MenACWY control vaccination. This TCR derives from an adult in good health. The chain joins TRBV18 to TRBJ1-2; 9 nucleotides align to TRBD1. This chain's CDR3 is CASSPTGQGNYGYTF. The CDR3 DNA sequence: TGTGCCAGCTCACCAACCGGACAGGGGAACTATGGCTACACCTTC.